The 27 T cell receptor beta chains below all came from one sample that was sequenced in a study of beta chain features in type 1 diabetes. Since all of the isolated RNA was reverse transcribed, expressed TCRB transcripts were what got sequenced. The table came from immunoSEQ multiplex PCR; TCRdb's copy has only in-frame clones and leaves some out. Of approximately 380,000 clones in the sample, approximately 16% were seen once. The specimen was naive CD4+ T cells from blood. The receptor source for this set is a woman in her late teens or twenties in good health.

The V gene is TRBV30, the J gene TRBJ2-5; D gene ambiguous. V dropped 5 bases and J dropped 3 bases, with 13 bases sitting between them. CDR1 is GTSNPN and CDR2 is SVGIG in the germline V gene (reference sequence). The CDR3 has 13 residues. CDR3 region: CAWAYRQKETQYF. In DNA form, the CDR3 reads TGTGCCTGGGCTTATCGTCAGAAAGAGACCCAGTACTTC.

This clone was observed a handful of times. V gene TRBV5-1 combines with J gene TRBJ1-5; 11 bases align to TRBD1. The CDR3 spans 15 residues. Germline V gene data show CDR1 as SGHRS and CDR2 as YFSETQ. V lost 4 bases and J lost 4; bases outside the gene matches: 4. The CDR3 coding sequence is TGCGCCAGCAGCCGGGGACAGGGGGAGAATCAGCCCCAGCATTTT. This gives the protein CASSRGQGENQPQHF. Looking up the rest from reference TRBV5-1 and TRBJ1-5 gives the full variable domain: KAGVTQTPRYLIKTRGQQVTLSCSPISGHRSVSWYQQTPGQGLQFLFEYFSETQRNKGNFPGRFSGRQFSNSRSEMNVSTLELGDSALYLCASSRGQGENQPQHFGDGTRLSIL.

The V and J genes are TRBV30 and TRBJ1-2; possible D gene TRBD1, 6 bases. CDR1 and CDR2 (germline): GTSNPN, SVGIG (reference sequence). The CDR3 has 13 amino acids. Trimming took off 4 bases at V and 8 bases at J, with 17 bases between the two ends. CDR3 sequence: CAWTLSWGQGYTF. CDR3 sequence (DNA): TGTGCCTGGACACTGAGTTGGGGGCAAGGCTACACCTTC.

The rearrangement uses TRBV5-1 and TRBJ2-3; D unclear. CDR1 and CDR2 from the germline V gene are SGHRS and YFSETQ. The CDR3 spans 15 residues. V was trimmed by 0 bases and J by 0 bases, leaving 8 bases between them. The DNA for the CDR3 is TGCGCCAGCAGCTTGGCCCCGGGTAGCACAGATACGCAGTATTTT. Translated, it gives CASSLAPGSTDTQYF.

This clone was observed a few times. Here the CDR3 reads CASSSRTSGSRETQYF. The CDR3 DNA reads TGTGCCAGCAGCTCCCGGACTAGCGGGAGTCGCGAGACCCAGTACTTC. The J gene is TRBJ2-5, the V gene TRBV5-4; TRBD2 agrees at 13 bases. Germline CDR1 and CDR2: SGHNT and YYREEE (reference sequence). The trim removed 3 bases at V and 5 bases at J, leaving 7 bases unmatched. The CDR3 sequence is 16 residues long.

This clone occurred a few times. J is TRBJ2-4 and V is TRBV30; 7 nucleotides agree with TRBD2. The CDR3 is made up of 12 amino acids. V shed 4 bases, J shed 8 bases, and the junction held 5 bases outside the gene matches. Germline V gene sequence: CDR1 GTSNPN, CDR2 SVGIG (reference sequence). DNA for the CDR3: TGTGCCTGGACTAGCGGTGGGGACATTCAGTACTTC. Its translation is CAWTSGGDIQYF.

This clone was counted only a few times. The CDR3 nucleotides are TGTGCCAGCAGATCTACAGGTACTGAAGCTTTCTTT. Amino acid sequence: CASRSTGTEAFF. The chain links TRBV28 to TRBJ1-1; a possible D gene is TRBD1 (5 bases). This CDR3 contains 12 residues. Germline values: CDR1 MDHEN, CDR2 SYDVKM. V lost 6 bases and J 5 bases, leaving 10 bases between the germline ends.

This clone was picked up a small number of times. The chain is built from TRBV7-6 and TRBJ1-5; D is undetermined. V was trimmed by 6 bases and J by 5 bases, leaving 17 bases between them. The CDR3 length is 15 residues. The V gene's germline CDR1 is SGHVS and CDR2 FNYEAQ. The CDR3 loop is CASSSQAGRDQPQHF. The DNA for the CDR3 is TGTGCCAGCAGTTCACAAGCCGGCCGGGATCAGCCCCAGCATTTT.

A few counts support this clone. This chain connects TRBV7-3 to TRBJ2-5; D remains ambiguous. Looked up from germline, CDR1 is SGHTA and CDR2 is FQGTGA. There are 14 residues in the CDR3. Trimming took 3 bases from V and 2 from J, leaving 10 bases between them. CDR3 sequence (DNA): TGTGCCAGCAGCTTTGCTAGAGGTCAAGAGACCCAGTACTTC. Its protein product is CASSFARGQETQYF.

This clone was seen a handful of times. V gene TRBV7-2 combines with J gene TRBJ2-7; 12 bases align to TRBD1. Germline CDR1 is SGHTA and CDR2 is FQGNSA. V was pared by 1 base and J by 7 bases, with 8 bases of the junction left unmatched. This CDR3 spans 16 amino acids. As DNA, the CDR3 is TGTGCCAGCAGCTTAGTATCGGGACAGGGGGCGCGGGAGCAGTACTTC. It yields the protein CASSLVSGQGAREQYF.

The V gene is TRBV30, the J gene TRBJ2-5; 7 nucleotides line up with TRBD2. CDR1 and CDR2 (germline): GTSNPN, SVGIG (reference sequence). The ends lost 5 bases at V and 0 bases at J; junction bases unmatched: 6. This CDR3 comprises 14 residues. The CDR3 protein is CAWGRLAYQETQYF. CDR3 nucleotides: TGTGCCTGGGGACGACTAGCTTACCAAGAGACCCAGTACTTC.

The chain is built from TRBV28 and TRBJ2-3; D possibly corresponds to TRBD2 (5 bases). Germline CDR1 and CDR2: MDHEN and SYDVKM. There are 13 residues in the CDR3. Trimming stripped 4 bases from V and 6 bases from J, with 11 bases between. CDR3 sequence reads: CASSSDYQDTQYF. As DNA, the CDR3 is TGTGCCAGCAGTTCAGACTACCAGGATACGCAGTATTTT.

CDR3 protein: CASHNIWADYGYTF. The DNA for the CDR3 is TGTGCCAGCCACAATATTTGGGCCGACTATGGCTACACCTTC. The rearrangement links TRBV6-5 to TRBJ1-2; D gene ambiguous. This CDR3 has 14 residues. Trimming pared 8 bases from V and 3 bases from J, leaving 16 bases between. The germline V gene encodes CDR1 MNHEY and CDR2 SVGAGI.

This chain joins TRBV6-1 and TRBJ2-1; 9 bases are a match to TRBD2. Germline V CDR1 and CDR2: MNHNS, SASEGT. J gave up 2 bases and V 4 bases, and 9 bases lay outside the gene matches. There are 17 residues in the CDR3. CDR3 nucleotide sequence: TGTGCCAGCAGTGCCCCGACTAGCGGTATAGCCTACAATGAGCAGTTCTTC. The encoded protein is CASSAPTSGIAYNEQFF.

The chain carries TRBV15 and TRBJ2-3; D is perhaps TRBD1 (5 bases). Germline CDR1 reads LNHNV; CDR2 reads YYDKDF (reference sequence). Trimming cost V 1 base and J 4 bases, with 9 bases left between them. The CDR3 has 14 residues. CDR3 residues: CATSRARASDTQYF. The DNA of the CDR3 is TGTGCCACCAGCAGAGCCAGGGCATCAGATACGCAGTATTTT.

The chain links TRBV28 to TRBJ2-7, with 10 positions matching TRBD1. CDR3 length equals 15 residues. V gave up 6 bases and J gave up 5 bases; unmatched junction bases: 10. CDR1 and CDR2 (germline): MDHEN, SYDVKM. The CDR3 coding sequence is TGTGCCAGCAGCACCTCGGGGACAGGGGTGGACGAGCAGTACTTC. Amino acid sequence: CASSTSGTGVDEQYF.

The V call is TRBV7-9, the J call TRBJ1-5, with 8 nucleotides matching TRBD1. Germline loops: CDR1 SEHNR, CDR2 FQNEAQ (reference sequence). Trimming cost V 3 bases and J 3 bases; bases outside gene matches: 4. The CDR3 is 15 amino acids. This chain's CDR3 is CASSLAGGLNQPQHF. In nucleotides, the CDR3 is TGTGCCAGCAGCTTGGCAGGGGGCCTCAATCAGCCCCAGCATTTT.

V is TRBV6-6 and J is TRBJ2-7; D not resolved. The germline CDR1 and CDR2 sequences are MNHNY and SVGAGI (reference sequence). V lost 6 bases and J 3 bases, leaving 15 bases between the germline ends. The CDR3 totals 14 residues. CDR3 in amino acids: CASRHSTRRYEQYF. CDR3 DNA: TGTGCCAGCAGACACTCAACCAGGCGCTACGAGCAGTACTTC.

This clone was picked up a small number of times. The chain carries TRBV12-5 and TRBJ2-3, with D tentatively TRBD1 (5 bases). Germline CDR1 reads LGHNT; CDR2 reads FRNRAP. V dropped 6 bases and J dropped 5 bases, with 6 bases sitting between them. This CDR3 has 11 amino acids. CDR3 protein: CASGQGDTQYF. CDR3 bases: TGTGCTAGTGGGCAGGGAGATACGCAGTATTTT.

This clone was seen a handful of times. The rearrangement joins TRBV9 to TRBJ2-2, with 16 nucleotides matching TRBD2. The CDR3 runs 19 residues. Per germline, CDR1 SGDLS and CDR2 YYNGEE. Losses at the gene ends were 5 bases for V and 4 bases for J; bases not matched to a gene: 11. The CDR3 region has the DNA TGTGCCAGCAGACCTCCGGGACTAGCGGGAGGGGGGGGCACCGGGGAGCTGTTTTTT. Amino acids: CASRPPGLAGGGGTGELFF.

This clone showed up just a few times. The chain joins TRBV7-9 to TRBJ2-1, with D perhaps matching TRBD1 (5 bases). Germline V gene data show CDR1 as SEHNR and CDR2 as FQNEAQ (reference sequence). The CDR3 spans 13 residues. Deletions cut 3 bases from V and 8 bases from J, with 11 bases between. The CDR3 nucleotides are TGTGCCAGCAGCTTGCGGCAGGGCCATGAGCAGTTCTTC. As protein: CASSLRQGHEQFF.

This clone was picked up a small number of times. The chain combines TRBV2 with TRBJ2-5; weak D call: TRBD2 (5 bases). V was cut by 9 bases and J by 5 bases, with 13 bases left in between. The CDR3 totals 12 residues. In germline, CDR1 is SNHLY, CDR2 FYNNEI. DNA for the CDR3: TGTGCCAGTAGCGCTGCCGGGGAGACCCAGTACTTC. This translates into CASSAAGETQYF.

This chain links TRBV7-2 with TRBJ2-1; D possibly corresponds to TRBD2 (5 bases). Germline V gene sequence: CDR1 SGHTA, CDR2 FQGNSA. V was pared by 3 bases and J by 9 bases, with 12 bases between. The CDR3 has 13 amino acids. As DNA, the CDR3 is TGTGCCAGCAGCTTTGGTGCCGGGGTTGAGCAGTTCTTC. Translated, it gives CASSFGAGVEQFF.

This clone was picked up a small number of times. The chain employs TRBV2 and TRBJ2-5; tentatively, D is TRBD1 (6 bases). CDR1 is SNHLY and CDR2 is FYNNEI in the germline V gene. This CDR3 comprises 14 residues. Trimming stripped 0 bases from V and 3 bases from J, with 8 bases between. This CDR3 is CASSEATGKETQYF. The DNA for the CDR3 is TGTGCCAGCAGTGAAGCTACAGGGAAAGAGACCCAGTACTTC.

V usage is TRBV28 and J usage is TRBJ1-1; no firm D call. The germline V gene has CDR1 MDHEN and CDR2 SYDVKM. The CDR3 has 14 amino acids. V lost 7 bases, J lost 6 bases, and 18 bases lay in between. In nucleotides, the CDR3 is TGTGCCAGCAATTCTGGTCAGGTCTCCGCTGAAGCTTTCTTT. The encoded protein is CASNSGQVSAEAFF.

In this sample, this clone turned up once. The gene calls are TRBV29-1 and TRBJ1-3; maybe TRBD1 (6 bases). CDR1 is SQVTM, CDR2 ANQGSEA, per germline. V lost 7 bases to trimming and J lost 0 bases, with 13 bases between them. CDR3 length: 14 amino acids. In DNA form, the CDR3 reads TGCAGCGCCGAGGACAGTCTCTCTGGAAACACCATATATTTT. Encoded protein: CSAEDSLSGNTIYF.

This clone was seen once. The chain has TRBV11-2 and TRBJ2-1; TRBD2 matches 13 bases. This CDR3 has 16 residues. Trimming took 1 base from V and 5 from J; bases not matched to a gene: 2. The V gene's germline CDR1 is SGHAT and CDR2 FQNNGV. CDR3 in amino acids: CASSLGGLAGHNEQFF. DNA of the CDR3: TGTGCCAGCAGCTTAGGGGGACTAGCGGGACACAATGAGCAGTTCTTC.